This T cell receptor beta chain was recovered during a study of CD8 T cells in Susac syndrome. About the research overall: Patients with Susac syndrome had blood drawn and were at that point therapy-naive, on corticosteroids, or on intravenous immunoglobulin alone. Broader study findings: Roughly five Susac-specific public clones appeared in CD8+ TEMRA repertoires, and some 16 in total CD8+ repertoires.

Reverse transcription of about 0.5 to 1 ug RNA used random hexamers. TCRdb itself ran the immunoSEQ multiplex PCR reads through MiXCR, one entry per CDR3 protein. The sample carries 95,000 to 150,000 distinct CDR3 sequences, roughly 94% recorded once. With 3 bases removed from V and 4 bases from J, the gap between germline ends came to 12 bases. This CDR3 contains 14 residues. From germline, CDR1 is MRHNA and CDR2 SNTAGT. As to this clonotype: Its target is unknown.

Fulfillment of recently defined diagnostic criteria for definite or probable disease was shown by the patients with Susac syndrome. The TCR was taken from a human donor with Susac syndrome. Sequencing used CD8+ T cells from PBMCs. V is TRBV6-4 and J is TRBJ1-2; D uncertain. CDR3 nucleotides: TGTGCCAGCAGTGAGGGTAGACCGGGCTATGGCTACACCTTC. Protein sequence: CASSEGRPGYGYTF.